The following is a T cell receptor beta chain sequence with its context. Unmatched junction bases numbered 14, after V lost 11 bases and J lost 6 bases. This CDR3 is 14 amino acids long. Looked up from germline, CDR1 is LNHNV and CDR2 is YYDKDF (reference sequence). This record comes from a study of blood T cell repertoires in COVID-19. Assay: immunoSEQ multiplex PCR; the TCRdb copy retains only in-frame clones and omits some. The profile shows approximately 200,000 clones, 75% to 90% of them singletons. This clonotype was obtained from a human donor in a cohort sampled during active COVID-19. This chain uses TRBV15 with TRBJ1-2, with 8 bases identical to TRBD1. The material sequenced was peripheral blood. CDR3 region: CAAHPGGQGDGYTF. The CDR3 bases are TGTGCCGCACATCCCGGTGGACAGGGAGATGGCTACACCTTC.